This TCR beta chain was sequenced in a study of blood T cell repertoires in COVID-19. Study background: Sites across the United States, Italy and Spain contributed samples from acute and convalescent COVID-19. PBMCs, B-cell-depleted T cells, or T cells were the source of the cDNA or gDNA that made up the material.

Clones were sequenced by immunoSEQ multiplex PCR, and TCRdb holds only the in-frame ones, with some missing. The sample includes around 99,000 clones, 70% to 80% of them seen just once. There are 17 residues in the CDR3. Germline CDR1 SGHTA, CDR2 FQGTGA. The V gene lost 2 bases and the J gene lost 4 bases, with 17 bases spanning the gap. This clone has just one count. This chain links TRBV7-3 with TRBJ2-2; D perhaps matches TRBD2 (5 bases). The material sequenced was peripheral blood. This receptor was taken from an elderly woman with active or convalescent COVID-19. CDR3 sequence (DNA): TGTGCCAGCAGCTTAGCCTCTTATGGTCGGGGCACCGGGGAGCTGTTTTTT. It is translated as CASSLASYGRGTGELFF. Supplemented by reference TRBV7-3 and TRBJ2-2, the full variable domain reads GAGVSQTPSNKVTEKGKYVELRCDPISGHTALYWYRQSLGQGPEFLIYFQGTGAADDSGLPNDRFFAVRPEGSVSTLKIQRTERGDSAVYLCASSLASYGRGTGELFFGEGSRLTVL.